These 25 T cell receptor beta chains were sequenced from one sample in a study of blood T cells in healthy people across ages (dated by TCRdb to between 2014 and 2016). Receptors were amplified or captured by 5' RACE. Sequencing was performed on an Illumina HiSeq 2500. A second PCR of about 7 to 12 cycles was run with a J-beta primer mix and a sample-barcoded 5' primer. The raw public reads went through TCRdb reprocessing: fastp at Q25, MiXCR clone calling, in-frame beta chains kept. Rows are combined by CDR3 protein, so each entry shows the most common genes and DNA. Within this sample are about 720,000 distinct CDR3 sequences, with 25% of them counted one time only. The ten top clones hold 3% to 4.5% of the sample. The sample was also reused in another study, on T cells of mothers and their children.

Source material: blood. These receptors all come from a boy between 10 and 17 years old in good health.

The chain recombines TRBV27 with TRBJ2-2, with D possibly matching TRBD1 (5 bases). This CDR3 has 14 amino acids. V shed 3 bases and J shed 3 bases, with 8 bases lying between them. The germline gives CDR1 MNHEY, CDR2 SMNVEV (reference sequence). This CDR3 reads CASSFRGYTGELFF. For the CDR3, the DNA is TGTGCCAGCAGTTTTAGGGGATACACCGGGGAGCTGTTTTTT.

The CDR3 DNA follows: TGCAGTGCTATTGGGACTAGCGGGAGGGCCCGGGAGACCCAGTACTTC. It specifies CSAIGTSGRARETQYF. The rearrangement joins TRBV20-1 to TRBJ2-5; 16 bases align to TRBD2. The J segment lost 5 bases and the V segment lost 4 bases, leaving 7 bases of the junction unmatched. The CDR3 is made up of 16 amino acids. Germline CDR1 reads DFQATT; CDR2 reads SNEGSKA (reference sequence).

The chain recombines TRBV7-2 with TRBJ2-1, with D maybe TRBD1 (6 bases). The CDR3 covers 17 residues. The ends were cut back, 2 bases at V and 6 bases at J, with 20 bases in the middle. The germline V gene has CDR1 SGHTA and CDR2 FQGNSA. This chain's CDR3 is CASSLRGAGVIINEQFF. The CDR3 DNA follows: TGTGCCAGCAGCTTAAGAGGGGCAGGGGTTATTATCAATGAGCAGTTCTTC.

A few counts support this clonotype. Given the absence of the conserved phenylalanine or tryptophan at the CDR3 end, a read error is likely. The CDR3 nucleotides read TGCGCCAGCAGCCAAAACCCCCGGTCTAGCGGGAACACAGATACGCAGTATCTT. Its translation: CASSQNPRSSGNTDTQYL. The chain couples TRBV4-3 to TRBJ2-3; 9 bases match TRBD2. Losses at the gene ends were 2 bases for V and 2 bases for J; bases not matched to a gene: 11. Germline values: CDR1 LGHNA, CDR2 YSLEER. The CDR3 spans 18 residues.

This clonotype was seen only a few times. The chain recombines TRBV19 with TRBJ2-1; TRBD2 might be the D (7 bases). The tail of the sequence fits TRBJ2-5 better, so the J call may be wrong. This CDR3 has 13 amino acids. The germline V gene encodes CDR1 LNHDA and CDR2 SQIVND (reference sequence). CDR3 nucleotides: TGTGCCAGTAGACCTCGGGGGGCCGAGACCCAGTACTTC. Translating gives CASRPRGAETQYF.

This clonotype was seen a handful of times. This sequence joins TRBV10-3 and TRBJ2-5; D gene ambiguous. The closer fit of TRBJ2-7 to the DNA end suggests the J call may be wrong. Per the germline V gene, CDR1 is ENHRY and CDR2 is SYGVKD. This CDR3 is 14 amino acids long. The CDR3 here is CAISEWEELYEQYF. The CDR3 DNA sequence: TGTGCCATCAGTGAGTGGGAAGAACTCTACGAGCAGTACTTC.

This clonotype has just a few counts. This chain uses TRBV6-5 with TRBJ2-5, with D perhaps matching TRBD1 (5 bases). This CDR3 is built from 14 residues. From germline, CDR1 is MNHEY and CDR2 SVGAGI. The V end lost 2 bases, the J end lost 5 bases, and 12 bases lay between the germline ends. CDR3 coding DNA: TGTGCCAGCAGTTACGACAGCTTCGGGGAGACCCAGTACTTC. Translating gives CASSYDSFGETQYF.

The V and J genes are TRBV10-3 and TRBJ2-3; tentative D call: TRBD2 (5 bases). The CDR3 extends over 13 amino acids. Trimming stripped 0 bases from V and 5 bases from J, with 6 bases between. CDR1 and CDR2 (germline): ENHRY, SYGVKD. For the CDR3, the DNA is TGTGCCATCAGTGAGTCAGGGAGAGATACGCAGTATTTT. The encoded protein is CAISESGRDTQYF.

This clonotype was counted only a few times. The CDR3 loop reads CASSYRGLGTGELFF. The CDR3 nucleotides are TGTGCCAGCAGTTACAGGGGGCTCGGCACCGGGGAGCTGTTTTTT. V and J are TRBV25-1 and TRBJ2-2, with 9 bases lining up with TRBD1. Germline-derived CDR1 and CDR2 are MGHDK and SYGVNS. CDR3 size: 15 residues. With 5 bases clipped from V and 4 bases from J, the junction kept 5 bases outside the gene matches.

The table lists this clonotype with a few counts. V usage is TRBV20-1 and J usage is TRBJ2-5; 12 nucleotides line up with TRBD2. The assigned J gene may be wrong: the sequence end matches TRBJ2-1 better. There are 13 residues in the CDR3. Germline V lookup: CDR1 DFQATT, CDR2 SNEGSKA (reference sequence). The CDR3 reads CSARTSGSGEQFF. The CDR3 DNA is TGCAGTGCTAGGACTAGCGGGAGCGGTGAGCAGTTCTTC.

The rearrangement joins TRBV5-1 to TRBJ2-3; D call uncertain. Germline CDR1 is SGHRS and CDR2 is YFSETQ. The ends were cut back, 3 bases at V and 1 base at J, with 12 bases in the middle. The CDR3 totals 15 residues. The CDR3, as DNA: TGCGCCAGCAGCTATGACATCCGTGGCACAGATACGCAGTATTTT. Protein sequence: CASSYDIRGTDTQYF.

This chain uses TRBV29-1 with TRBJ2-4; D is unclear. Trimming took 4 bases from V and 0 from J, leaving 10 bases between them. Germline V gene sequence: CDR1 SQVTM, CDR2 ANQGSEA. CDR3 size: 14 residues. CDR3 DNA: TGCAGCGTTGTTGTGGCCCTAGCCAAAAACATTCAGTACTTC. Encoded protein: CSVVVALAKNIQYF.

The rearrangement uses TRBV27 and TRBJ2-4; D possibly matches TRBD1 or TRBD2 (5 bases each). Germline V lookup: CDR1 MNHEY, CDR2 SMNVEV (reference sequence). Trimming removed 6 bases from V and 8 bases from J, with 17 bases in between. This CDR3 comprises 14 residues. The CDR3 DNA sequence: TGTGCCAGCAGGTCTACCGGGGTGGGACACATTCAGTACTTC. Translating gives CASRSTGVGHIQYF.

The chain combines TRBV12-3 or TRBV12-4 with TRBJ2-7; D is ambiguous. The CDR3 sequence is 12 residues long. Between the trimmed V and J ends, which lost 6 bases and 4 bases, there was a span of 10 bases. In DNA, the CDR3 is TGTGCCAGCAGCCATGATAATTACGAGCAGTACTTC. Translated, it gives CASSHDNYEQYF.

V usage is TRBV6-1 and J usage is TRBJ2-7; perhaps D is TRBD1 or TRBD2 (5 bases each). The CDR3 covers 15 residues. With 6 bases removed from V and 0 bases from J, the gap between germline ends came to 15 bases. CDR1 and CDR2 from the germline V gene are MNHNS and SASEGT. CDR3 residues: CASSSPGPNSYEQYF. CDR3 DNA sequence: TGTGCCAGCAGCTCTCCGGGACCAAACTCCTACGAGCAGTACTTC.

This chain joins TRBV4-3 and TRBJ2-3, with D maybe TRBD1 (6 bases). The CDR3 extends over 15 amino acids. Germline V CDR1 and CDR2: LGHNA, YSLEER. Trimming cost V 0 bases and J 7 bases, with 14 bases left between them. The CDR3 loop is CASSQDVLGANTQYF. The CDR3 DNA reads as TGCGCCAGCAGCCAAGATGTCCTGGGGGCCAATACGCAGTATTTT.

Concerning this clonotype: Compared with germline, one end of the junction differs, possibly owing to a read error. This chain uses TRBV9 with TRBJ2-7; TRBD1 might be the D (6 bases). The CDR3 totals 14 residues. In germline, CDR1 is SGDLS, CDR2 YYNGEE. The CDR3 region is CASSYQQGSSEQYF. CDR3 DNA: TGTGCCAGCAGCTATCAACAGGGATCCTCCGAGCAGTACTTC.

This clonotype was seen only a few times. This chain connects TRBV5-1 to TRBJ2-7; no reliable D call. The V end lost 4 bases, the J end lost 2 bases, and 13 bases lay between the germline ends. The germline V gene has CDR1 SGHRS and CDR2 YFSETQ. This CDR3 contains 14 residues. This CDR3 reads CASSGPSFTYEQYF. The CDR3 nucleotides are TGCGCCAGCAGCGGGCCGAGTTTCACCTACGAGCAGTACTTC.

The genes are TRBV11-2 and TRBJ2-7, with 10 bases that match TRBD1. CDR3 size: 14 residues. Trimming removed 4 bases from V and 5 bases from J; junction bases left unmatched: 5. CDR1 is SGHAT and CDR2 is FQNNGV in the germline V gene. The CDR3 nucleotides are TGTGCCAGCAGCTCGGACAGGGGGTACCACGAGCAGTACTTC. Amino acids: CASSSDRGYHEQYF.

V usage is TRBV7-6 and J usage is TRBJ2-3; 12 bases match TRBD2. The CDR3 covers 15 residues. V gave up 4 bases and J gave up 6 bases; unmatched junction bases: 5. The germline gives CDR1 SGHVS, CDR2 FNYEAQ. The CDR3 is CASSSLGTSGDTQYF. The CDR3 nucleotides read TGTGCCAGCAGCTCACTTGGGACTAGCGGGGATACGCAGTATTTT.

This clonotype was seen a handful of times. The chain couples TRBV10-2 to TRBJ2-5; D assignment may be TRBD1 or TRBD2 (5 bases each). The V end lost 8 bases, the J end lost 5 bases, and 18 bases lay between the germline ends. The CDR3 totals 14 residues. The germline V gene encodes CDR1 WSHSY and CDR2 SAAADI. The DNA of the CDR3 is TGCGCCAGCGTTCCCACGGGACCTCCCGAGACCCAGTACTTC. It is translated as CASVPTGPPETQYF.

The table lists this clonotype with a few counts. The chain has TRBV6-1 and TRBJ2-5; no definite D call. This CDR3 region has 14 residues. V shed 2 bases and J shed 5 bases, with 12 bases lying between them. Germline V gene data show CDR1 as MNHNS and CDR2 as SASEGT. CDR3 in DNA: TGTGCCAGCAGTGAATCCGCCTTTGGGGAGACCCAGTACTTC. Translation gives CASSESAFGETQYF.

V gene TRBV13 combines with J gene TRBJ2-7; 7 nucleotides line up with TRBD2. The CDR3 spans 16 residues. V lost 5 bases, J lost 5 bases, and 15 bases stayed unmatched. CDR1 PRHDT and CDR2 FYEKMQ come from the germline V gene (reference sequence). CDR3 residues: CASSTTFARRGDEQYF. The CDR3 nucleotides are TGTGCCAGCAGCACAACATTCGCGAGACGGGGGGACGAGCAGTACTTC.

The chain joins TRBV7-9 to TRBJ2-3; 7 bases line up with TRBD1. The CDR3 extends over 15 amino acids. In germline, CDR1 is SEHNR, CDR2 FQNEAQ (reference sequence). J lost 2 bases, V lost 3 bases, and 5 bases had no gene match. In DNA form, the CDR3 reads TGTGCCAGCAGCTTCTACAGGGGTTACACAGATACGCAGTATTTT. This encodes CASSFYRGYTDTQYF.

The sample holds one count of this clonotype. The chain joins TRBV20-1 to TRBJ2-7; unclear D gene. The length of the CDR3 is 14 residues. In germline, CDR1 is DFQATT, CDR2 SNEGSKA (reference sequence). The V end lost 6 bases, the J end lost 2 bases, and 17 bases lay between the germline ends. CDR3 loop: CSAPWPSQTYEQYF. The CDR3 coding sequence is TGCAGTGCACCTTGGCCTAGTCAGACCTACGAGCAGTACTTC.